This entry lists 8 T cell receptor beta chains sequenced from one sample in a study of blood T cells in healthy people across ages (dated by TCRdb to about 2015). Library construction relied on 5' RACE. The data were produced on an Illumina HiSeq 2500. The second PCR ran for about 6 to 11 cycles and used a J-beta primer mix along with a sample-barcoded 5' primer. TCRdb reran the public reads through fastp at Q25 and MiXCR, keeping productive beta chains. Identical CDR3 proteins give one entry, which carries the most common genes and DNA. The sample table contains roughly 1.6 million distinct CDR3 sequences; only one count was recorded for almost 35% of them. The ten largest clones take up roughly 12% of the sample. Material: blood. The receptors were sampled from a woman aged 25-40 years in good health.

As regards this clonotype: Relative to the germline gene, one junction end is altered; a read error may explain this. The rearrangement links TRBV9 to TRBJ2-3, with 10 bases identical to TRBD1. The V gene's germline CDR1 is SGDLS and CDR2 YYNGEE. The length of the CDR3 is 16 residues. DNA of the CDR3: TGTGCCAGCAGCGTAGTAGGGACAGGGGAGGCAGATGCGCAGTATTTT. The encoded protein is CASSVVGTGEADAQYF.

This clonotype was seen more than once but under ten times. The chain is built from TRBV15 and TRBJ1-2, with a possible D match to TRBD1 (5 bases). The germline CDR1 and CDR2 sequences are LNHNV and YYDKDF (reference sequence). The CDR3 is 14 residues long. Trimming left V 5 bases short and J 8 bases short, with 18 bases between. The CDR3 loop reads CATSLTIQGPGYTF. CDR3 in DNA: TGTGCCACCAGCCTTACGATCCAGGGCCCAGGCTACACCTTC.

The table lists this clonotype with a few counts. This sequence joins TRBV2 and TRBJ2-5; 9 bases fit TRBD1. Trimming removed 9 bases from V and 5 bases from J; junction bases left unmatched: 1. The CDR3 is 11 residues long. Germline CDR1 is SNHLY and CDR2 is FYNNEI. The DNA for the CDR3 is TGTGCCAGGGGACAGGGCGAGACCCAGTACTTC. Its protein product is CARGQGETQYF. The full variable domain, rest sourced from reference TRBV2 and TRBJ2-5, is EPEVTQTPSHQVTQMGQEVILRCVPISNHLYFYWYRQILGQKVEFLVSFYNNEISEKSEIFDDQFSVERPDGSNFTLKIRSTKLEDSAMYFCARGQGETQYFGPGTRLLVL.

This clonotype was observed a few times. The chain combines TRBV6-1 with TRBJ2-3; 7 bases are shared with TRBD1. The trim removed 7 bases at V and 3 bases at J, leaving 7 bases unmatched. The CDR3 covers 14 residues. Germline V lookup: CDR1 MNHNS, CDR2 SASEGT. The CDR3 loop is CASTEKGATDTQYF. DNA of the CDR3: TGTGCCAGCACGGAAAAGGGGGCAACAGATACGCAGTATTTT.

The J gene is TRBJ2-1, the V gene TRBV5-1; D possibly corresponds to TRBD1 (6 bases). V lost 1 base, J lost 12 bases, and 29 bases lay in between. In germline, CDR1 is SGHRS, CDR2 YFSETQ. This CDR3 is 18 amino acids long. Written as DNA, the CDR3 is TGCGCCAGCAGCTTGTTTGTCTTTGGGGACAAGCGGTTCGAGGGGCAGTTCTTC. It specifies CASSLFVFGDKRFEGQFF.

This chain uses TRBV12-3 or TRBV12-4 with TRBJ2-5; D is perhaps TRBD1 (5 bases). The CDR3 loop spans 15 amino acids. V shed 3 bases and J shed 9 bases, with 20 bases lying between them. As DNA, the CDR3 is TGTGCCAGCAGTTTCTCCAGGGCCCAACACGAGGCCCAGTACTTC. Translated: CASSFSRAQHEAQYF.

The V gene is TRBV9, the J gene TRBJ2-3; possible D gene TRBD1, 6 bases. The germline CDR1 and CDR2 sequences are SGDLS and YYNGEE. CDR3 length equals 16 residues. V shed 1 base and J shed 4 bases, with 16 bases lying between them. The CDR3 nucleotides read TGTGCCAGCAGCGTAATGCCTTCACAGGGTCCAGATACGCAGTATTTT. Encoded protein: CASSVMPSQGPDTQYF.

The rearrangement uses TRBV10-3 and TRBJ2-1; 13 bases agree with TRBD2. The V and J ends lost 4 bases and 4 bases, in that order; junction bases with no gene match: 4. The length of the CDR3 is 16 residues. Germline V gene sequence: CDR1 ENHRY, CDR2 SYGVKD. The CDR3 here is CAISATSGGDYNEQFF. CDR3 sequence (DNA): TGTGCCATCAGTGCCACTAGCGGGGGGGATTACAATGAGCAGTTCTTC.